The present entry profiles one T cell receptor (beta chain) with its context. The sample belongs to a study of PD-1 blockade in classical Hodgkin lymphoma. In every patient, relapse followed autologous stem cell transplantation, while exposure to brentuximab vedotin differed. CD8+ T cells were isolated from thawed PBMCs by magnetic negative selection. Assay used: immunoSEQ multiplex PCR; TCRdb lists only in-frame clones, some missing. Among more than 9,500 clones listed, roughly 84% were seen once. Sequencing was performed on CD8+ T cells from blood, taken at baseline. This clonotype originated in a human donor with classical Hodgkin lymphoma.

CDR3 sequence (DNA): TGTGCCAGCAGGGCGCCTCGGGGGCCTTATAATTCACCCCTCCACTTT. Translating it yields CASRAPRGPYNSPLHF. The rearrangement links TRBV11-2 to TRBJ1-6, with a weak D call TRBD1 (6 bases). The CDR3 has 16 residues. From germline, CDR1 is SGHAT and CDR2 FQNNGV. V gave up 6 bases and J gave up 4 bases, with 16 bases separating them.